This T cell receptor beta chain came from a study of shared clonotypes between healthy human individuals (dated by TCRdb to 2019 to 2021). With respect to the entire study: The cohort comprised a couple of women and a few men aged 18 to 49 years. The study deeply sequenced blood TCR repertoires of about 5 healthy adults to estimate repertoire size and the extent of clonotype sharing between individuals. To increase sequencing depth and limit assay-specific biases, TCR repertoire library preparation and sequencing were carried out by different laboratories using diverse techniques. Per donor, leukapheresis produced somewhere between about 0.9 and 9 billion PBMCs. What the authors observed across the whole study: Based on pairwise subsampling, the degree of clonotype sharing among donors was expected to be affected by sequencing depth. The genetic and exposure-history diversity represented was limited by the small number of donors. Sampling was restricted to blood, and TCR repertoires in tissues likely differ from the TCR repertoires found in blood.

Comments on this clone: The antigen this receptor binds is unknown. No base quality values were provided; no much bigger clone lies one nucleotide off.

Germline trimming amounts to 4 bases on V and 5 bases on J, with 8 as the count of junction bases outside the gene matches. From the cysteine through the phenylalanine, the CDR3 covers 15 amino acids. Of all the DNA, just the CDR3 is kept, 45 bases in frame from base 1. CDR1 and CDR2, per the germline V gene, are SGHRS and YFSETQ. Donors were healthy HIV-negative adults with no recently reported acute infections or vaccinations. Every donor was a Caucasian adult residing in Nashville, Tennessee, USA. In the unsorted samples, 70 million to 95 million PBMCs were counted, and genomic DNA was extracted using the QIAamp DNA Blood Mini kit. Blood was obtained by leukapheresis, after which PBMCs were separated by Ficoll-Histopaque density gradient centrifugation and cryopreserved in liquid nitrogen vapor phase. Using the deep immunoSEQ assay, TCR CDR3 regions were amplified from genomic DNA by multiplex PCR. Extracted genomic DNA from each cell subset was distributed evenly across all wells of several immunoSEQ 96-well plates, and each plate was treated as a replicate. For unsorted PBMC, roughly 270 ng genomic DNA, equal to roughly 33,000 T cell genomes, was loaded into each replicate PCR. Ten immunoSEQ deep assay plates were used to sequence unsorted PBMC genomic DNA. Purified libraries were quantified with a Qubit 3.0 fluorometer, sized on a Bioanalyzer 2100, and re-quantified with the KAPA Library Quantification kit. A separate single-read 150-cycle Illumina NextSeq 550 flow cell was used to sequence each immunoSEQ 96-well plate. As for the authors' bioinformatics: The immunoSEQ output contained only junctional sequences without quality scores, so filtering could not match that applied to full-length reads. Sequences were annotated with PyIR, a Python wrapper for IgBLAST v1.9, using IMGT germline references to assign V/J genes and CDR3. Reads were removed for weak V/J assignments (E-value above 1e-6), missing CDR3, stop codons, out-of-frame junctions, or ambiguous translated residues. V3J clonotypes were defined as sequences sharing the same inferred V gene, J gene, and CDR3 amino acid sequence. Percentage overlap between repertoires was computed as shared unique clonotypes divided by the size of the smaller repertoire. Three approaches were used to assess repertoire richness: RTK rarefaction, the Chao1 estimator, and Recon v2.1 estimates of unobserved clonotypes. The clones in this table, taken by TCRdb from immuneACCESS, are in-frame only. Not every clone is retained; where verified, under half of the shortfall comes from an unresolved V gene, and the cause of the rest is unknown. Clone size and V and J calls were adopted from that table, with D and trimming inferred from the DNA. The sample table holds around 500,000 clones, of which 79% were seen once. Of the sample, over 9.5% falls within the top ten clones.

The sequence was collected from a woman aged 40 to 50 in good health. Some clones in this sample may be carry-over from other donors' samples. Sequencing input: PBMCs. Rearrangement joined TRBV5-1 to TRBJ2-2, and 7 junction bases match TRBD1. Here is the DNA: TGCGCCAGCAGCCCAATACCACAGGGGACCGGGGAGCTGTTTTTT. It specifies CASSPIPQGTGELFF.